This TCR beta chain originates from a study of OX40 agonist ivuxolimab in advanced cancers. Overall study: Males comprised 82.7% of the group, whose mean age was roughly 64 years (range 23 to 79). Three patients got partial responses; one had hepatocellular carcinoma and two had cutaneous melanoma.

Clones were sequenced by immunoSEQ multiplex PCR, and TCRdb holds only the in-frame ones, with some missing. The profile shows approximately 90,000 clones, about 87% of them singletons. With baseline, cycle 4 day 1, and cycle 7 day 1 as timepoints, blood was sampled. There are 14 residues in the CDR3. The V and J ends lost 5 bases and 7 bases respectively, with 17 bases between them. Looked up from germline, CDR1 is MDHEN and CDR2 is SYDVKM. This clone is a singleton in its sample. The chain combines TRBV28 with TRBJ1-2; D not certain. This TCR was sampled from an adult with an advanced solid tumor such as melanoma, head and neck, liver or kidney cancer. This specimen was CD4+ or CD8+ T cells sorted from blood, taken in a trial of the OX40 agonist ivuxolimab. CDR3 sequence (DNA): TGTGCCAGCAGTCCATCCCCTAAAGTGACTGGCTACACCTTC. The encoded protein is CASSPSPKVTGYTF.